This T cell receptor beta chain was identified in a study of glioma-infiltrating T cells after dendritic cell vaccination. Study-wide results and caveats: Higher TCR clonality did not directly relate to longer survival.

The CDR3 contains 15 residues. The germline CDR1 and CDR2 sequences are SGHTA and FQGTGA. Deletions cut 0 bases from V and 0 bases from J, with 6 bases between. Only in-frame clones appear in the TCRdb table, and some are missing; sequencing was by immunoSEQ multiplex PCR. The sample includes roughly 85,000 clones, roughly 85% of them seen just once. On this clone itself: Its specificity is unknown.

As to time point: after dendritic cell vaccination, including at tumor progression/relapse. Fresh-frozen tumor tissue and more than two years of survival data were available for all. Sequenced here: blood, sampled after dendritic cell vaccination. This sequence joins TRBV7-3 and TRBJ2-1, with D possibly being TRBD2 (6 bases). The origin of this receptor is a human donor with glioblastoma. The DNA of the CDR3 is TGTGCCAGCAGCTTAACCGGGAGCTCCTACAATGAGCAGTTCTTC. Protein: CASSLTGSSYNEQFF.